This T cell receptor beta chain was captured by sequencing in a study of blood T cell repertoires in COVID-19. For the study at large: Spain, Italy and the United States supplied samples that represented acute and convalescent COVID-19. T cells, B-cell-depleted T cells, or PBMCs provided the cDNA or gDNA that served as material.

In the source study's methods: Cell counts per sample came from amplifying reference gene primers. The data were produced by immunoSEQ multiplex PCR, yet TCRdb's version contains in-frame clones alone and is incomplete. Clone size and V and J calls were adopted from that table, with D and trimming inferred from the DNA. The sample has roughly 230,000 clones, around four fifths seen once. Germline-derived CDR1 and CDR2 are SGHDT and YYEEEE. The ends lost 6 bases at V and 3 bases at J; junction bases unmatched: 12. This CDR3 has 16 amino acids. This clone was seen a handful of times. The rearrangement joins TRBV5-6 to TRBJ1-3; 7 bases are a match to TRBD1. This TCR was sampled from a man in his forties with acute or convalescent COVID-19. Material: peripheral blood. The CDR3, as DNA: TGTGCCAGCATTCCAAGGGGGCTCGGAAGTGGAAACACCATATATTTT. It yields the protein CASIPRGLGSGNTIYF.